This is a list of T cell receptor beta chains from one sample in a study of shared T cell receptors in the human thymus. Profiling relied on immunoSEQ multiplex PCR, and the TCRdb table lists in-frame clones only, not all of them. The sample carries some 640,000 clones, roughly 86% recorded once. These sequences were also reported in another study, on human thymus T cells.

The sample consisted of thymocytes. Source of these receptors: a boy less than two years old with a congenital heart defect. Both conserved end residues are part of each CDR3. D genes are given only for firm matches. Clone size is given for some rows only: seen once, a few or many times, or a class if the clone is expanded.

v_gene	j_gene	abundance	d_gene	CDR3nt	CDR3aa
TRBV19	TRBJ1-5	-	-	TGTGCCAGTAGTATAGTCGGGCAAGCGGCCTATCAGCCCCAGCATTTT	CASSIVGQAAYQPQHF
TRBV7-2	TRBJ2-7	-	-	TGTGCCAGCAGCTTAGGGGGGGTACCCTACGAGCAGTACTTC	CASSLGGVPYEQYF
TRBV15	TRBJ2-3	-	-	TGTGCCACGGGGGACTTTCCCTTAGATACGCAGTATTTT	CATGDFPLDTQYF
TRBV27	TRBJ1-5	-	-	TGTGCCAGCAGTGTCGGGGGGTCCCATAGCAATCAGCCCCAGCATTTT	CASSVGGSHSNQPQHF
TRBV7-9	TRBJ1-2	-	TRBD1	TGTGCCAGCAGTTCCGGGACAGGGGCCACAGGCTACACCTTC	CASSSGTGATGYTF
TRBV7-8	TRBJ2-7	-	TRBD2	TGTGCCAGCAGCCCAGGACTAGCGGACTCCTACGAGCAGTACTTC	CASSPGLADSYEQYF
TRBV11-2	TRBJ2-7	-	TRBD1	TGTGCCAGCAGCTTAGGCTTCCGTGACAGGGGCTTCAATTCCTACGAGCAGTACTTC	CASSLGFRDRGFNSYEQYF
TRBV15	TRBJ2-5	-	-	TGTGCCACCAGCAGAGGGGGTGGGGAGCAGTACTTC	CATSRGGGEQYF
TRBV5-6	TRBJ2-7	-	-	TGTGCCAGCAGCTTGGCCAGGGGCCCCTACGAGCAGTACTTC	CASSLARGPYEQYF
TRBV28	TRBJ2-7	-	-	TGTGCCAGCAGTCCCCGTGCCATACACTACGAGCAGTACTTC	CASSPRAIHYEQYF
TRBV4-3	TRBJ1-3	-	-	TGCGCCAGCAGCCAAGAGGCAGGGGAAGTTGGATCTGGAAACACCATATATTTT	CASSQEAGEVGSGNTIYF
TRBV12-5	TRBJ1-1	-	-	TGTGCTAGTGGTTGGGACCCGGGCCAGCGGGTCTTTACGGGAGCTTTCTTT	CASGWDPGQRVFTGAFF
TRBV11-2	TRBJ2-5	-	-	TGTGCCAGCAGCCCCCGGGGAGCCCAAGAGACCCAGTACTTC	CASSPRGAQETQYF
TRBV15	TRBJ2-7	once	-	TGTGCCACCAGCAGAGATGACGCTAGCCCACCCTCCTACGAGCAGTACTTC	CATSRDDASPPSYEQYF
TRBV14	TRBJ2-7	-	TRBD2	TGTGCCAGCAGCCAAGTGCCTAGCGGCTACGAGCAGTACTTC	CASSQVPSGYEQYF
TRBV15	TRBJ1-5	-	TRBD1	TGTGCCACCAGCAGAGATCGTCCGGGACAGAATAGCAATCAGCCCCAGCATTTT	CATSRDRPGQNSNQPQHF
TRBV29-1	TRBJ1-1	-	-	TGCAGCGTTCAGGGTGACACGGGGAGGAGGGAAGCTTTCTTT	CSVQGDTGRREAFF
TRBV28	TRBJ2-1	-	-	TGTGCCAGCATCACACAGGGCAGGGAAGATGAGCAGTTCTTC	CASITQGREDEQFF
TRBV4-1	TRBJ2-7	few	-	TGCGCCAGCAGCCCAGCACTAGTGGGCGAGCAGTACTTC	CASSPALVGEQYF
TRBV5-1	TRBJ2-1	few	TRBD2	TGCGCCAGCAGCTCGACACGGACTAGCGGGAGGGCAGTGGGTAGGGACAATGAGCAGTTCTTC	CASSSTRTSGRAVGRDNEQFF
TRBV12-5	TRBJ2-1	-	-	TGTGCTAGTGGTTTTGGCCACAATGAGCAGTTCTTC	CASGFGHNEQFF
TRBV7-9	TRBJ2-7	once	-	TGTGCCAGCAGCTTAGCGCCAAGACACTCATCCGAGCAGTACTTC	CASSLAPRHSSEQYF
TRBV4-3	TRBJ2-3	-	TRBD2	TGCGCCAGCAGCCAAGGTTGGCGGGAGGCTAGCACAGATACGCAGTATTTT	CASSQGWREASTDTQYF
TRBV18	TRBJ1-2	-	-	TGTGCCAGCTCACCAGTGGGCCAGCCTGTACATGGCTACACCTTC	CASSPVGQPVHGYTF
TRBV29-1	TRBJ2-1	once	TRBD2	TGCAGCGTTGAAGATCGTGGGACTAGTTCTGGGAATGAGCAGTTCTTC	CSVEDRGTSSGNEQFF
TRBV9	TRBJ2-2	few	TRBD1	TGTGCCAGCAGCGCAGGGACAGGGAGCCACTATCCGAACACCGGGGAGCTGTTTTTT	CASSAGTGSHYPNTGELFF
TRBV29-1	TRBJ1-1	-	-	TGCAGCGTTGCCACTTGGGCAGGGCCCGTCCCGGGCACTGAAGCTTTCTTT	CSVATWAGPVPGTEAFF
TRBV11-2	TRBJ2-6	-	TRBD2	TGTGCCAGCAGCTTTGGACTAGCGGGGGCCCACTCTGGGGCCAACGTCCTGACTTTC	CASSFGLAGAHSGANVLTF
TRBV4-2	TRBJ2-2	-	-	TGTGCCAGCAGCCAAGGTTTAGTCGCCGGGGAGCTGTTTTTT	CASSQGLVAGELFF
TRBV15	TRBJ1-4	-	-	TGTGCCACCGAGAAAGACAGGAGTACTAATGAAAAACTGTTTTTT	CATEKDRSTNEKLFF